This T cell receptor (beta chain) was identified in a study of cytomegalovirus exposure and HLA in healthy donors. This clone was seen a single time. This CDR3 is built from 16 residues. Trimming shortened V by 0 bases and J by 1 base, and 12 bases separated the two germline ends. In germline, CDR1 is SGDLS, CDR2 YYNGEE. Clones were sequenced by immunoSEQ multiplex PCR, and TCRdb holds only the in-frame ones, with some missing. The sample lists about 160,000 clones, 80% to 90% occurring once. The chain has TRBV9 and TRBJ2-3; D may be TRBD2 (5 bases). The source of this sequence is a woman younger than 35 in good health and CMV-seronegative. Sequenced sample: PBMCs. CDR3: CASSVEASQRTDTQYF. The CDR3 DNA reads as TGTGCCAGCAGCGTAGAGGCTAGCCAACGCACAGATACGCAGTATTTT.